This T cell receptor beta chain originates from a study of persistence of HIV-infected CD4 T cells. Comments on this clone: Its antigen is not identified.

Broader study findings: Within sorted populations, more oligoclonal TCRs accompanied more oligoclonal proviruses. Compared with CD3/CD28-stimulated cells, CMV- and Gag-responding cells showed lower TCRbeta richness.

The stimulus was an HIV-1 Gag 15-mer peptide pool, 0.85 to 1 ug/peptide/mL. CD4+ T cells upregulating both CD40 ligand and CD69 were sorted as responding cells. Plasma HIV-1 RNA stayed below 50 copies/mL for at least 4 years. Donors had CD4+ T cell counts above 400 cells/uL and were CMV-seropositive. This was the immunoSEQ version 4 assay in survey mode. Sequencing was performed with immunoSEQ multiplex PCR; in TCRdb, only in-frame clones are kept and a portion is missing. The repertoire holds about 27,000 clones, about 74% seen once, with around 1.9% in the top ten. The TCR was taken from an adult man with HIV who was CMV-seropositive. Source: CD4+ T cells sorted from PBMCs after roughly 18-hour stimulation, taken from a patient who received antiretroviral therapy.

Here the CDR3 DNA reads TGTGCCAGCAGCCGATACAGGACAGGAACCGCCTACGAGCAGTACTTC. Protein product: CASSRYRTGTAYEQYF. The chain couples TRBV7-9 to TRBJ2-7, with 7 nucleotides matching TRBD1. This CDR3 is 16 amino acids long. V lost 5 bases and J lost 2; bases outside the gene matches: 12. Germline CDR1 SEHNR, CDR2 FQNEAQ (reference sequence).